The TCR beta chain described here comes from a study of blood T cell repertoires in COVID-19. Across the whole study: The analysed material was cDNA or gDNA that came from T cells, B-cell-depleted T cells, or PBMCs.

The germline V gene has CDR1 LGHDT and CDR2 YNNKEL (reference sequence). The CDR3 runs 14 residues. Losses at the gene ends were 4 bases for V and 4 bases for J; bases not matched to a gene: 5. The table came from immunoSEQ multiplex PCR; TCRdb's copy has only in-frame clones and leaves some out. Of under 200,000 clones in the sample, 87% were seen once. This clone was counted between two and nine times. The chain carries TRBV3-1 (or the pseudogene TRBV3-2) and TRBJ2-7; 9 nucleotides align to TRBD1. This TCR was recovered from a man aged 40-49 years with active or convalescent COVID-19. Sequencing used peripheral blood. The CDR3 DNA follows: TGTGCCAGCAGCCTCGGGACAGGGAAATACGAGCAGTACTTC. This encodes CASSLGTGKYEQYF.